Below, 29 T cell receptor beta chains from the same sample are listed, as sequenced in a study of shared clonotypes between healthy human individuals (TCRdb year 2020). Library creation used the immunoSEQ multiplex PCR assay. The clones in this table, taken by TCRdb from immuneACCESS, are in-frame only. Not every clone is retained; where verified, under half of the shortfall comes from an unresolved V gene, and the cause of the rest is unknown. The sample profile shows about 460,000 clones; roughly three quarters of them were found once. Clones ranked in the top ten supply around 12% of the sample. The source material was PBMCs. These receptors came from a woman in her 40s in good health. Some clones in this sample may be carry-over from other donors' samples.

Comments on this clone: An end of the junction does not agree with germline; a read error may underlie this. The gene calls are TRBV7-9 and TRBJ1-2, with a possible D match to TRBD1 (5 bases). CDR1 and CDR2 (germline): SEHNR, FQNEAQ (reference sequence). The CDR3 is 15 residues long. The CDR3 spells CASSSSLTGLGYDYF. DNA for the CDR3: TGTGCCAGCAGCTCTTCCTTAACAGGTCTGGGCTATGATTACTTC.

A few counts support this clone. The chain uses TRBV19 and TRBJ1-2; possible D gene TRBD1, 5 bases. The germline CDR1 and CDR2 sequences are LNHDA and SQIVND (reference sequence). The CDR3 spans 15 residues. Trimming pared 3 bases from V and 4 bases from J, leaving 15 bases between. This chain's CDR3 is CASSIGAGGLYGYTF. The CDR3 nucleotides are TGTGCCAGTAGTATTGGGGCTGGCGGACTCTATGGCTACACCTTC.

The genes are TRBV5-6 and TRBJ2-5; tentatively, D is TRBD1 (5 bases). Germline loops: CDR1 SGHDT, CDR2 YYEEEE. This CDR3 is 14 amino acids long. The V end was cut by 1 base, the J end by 1 base, with 8 bases between. The CDR3 DNA reads as TGTGCCAGCAGCTTGTGGGGCTTCCAAGAGACCCAGTACTTC. It codes for CASSLWGFQETQYF.

The rearrangement links TRBV5-1 to TRBJ2-1, with TRBD1 identical over 9 bases. Looked up from germline, CDR1 is SGHRS and CDR2 is YFSETQ. The CDR3 loop spans 15 amino acids. V lost 1 base to trimming and J lost 5 bases; unmatched junction nucleotides: 4. The CDR3 spells CASSLTGGADNEQFF. The DNA of the CDR3 is TGCGCCAGCAGCTTGACAGGGGGCGCCGACAATGAGCAGTTCTTC.

The gene calls are TRBV2 and TRBJ1-5; TRBD1 might be the D (6 bases). CDR1 SNHLY and CDR2 FYNNEI come from the germline V gene. This CDR3 has 14 amino acids. Trimming cost V 7 bases and J 4 bases, with 14 bases left between them. The CDR3 loop reads CASNVGDTNQPQHF. CDR3 DNA sequence: TGTGCCAGCAATGTCGGGGACACAAATCAGCCCCAGCATTTT. The full variable domain, its missing parts supplied by reference TRBV2 and TRBJ1-5, is EPEVTQTPSHQVTQMGQEVILRCVPISNHLYFYWYRQILGQKVEFLVSFYNNEISEKSEIFDDQFSVERPDGSNFTLKIRSTKLEDSAMYFCASNVGDTNQPQHFGDGTRLSIL.

This clone was counted only a few times. The CDR3 region is CASSLGLRELQNTEAFF. The CDR3 DNA reads as TGTGCCAGCAGCTTGGGTTTGAGGGAACTGCAGAACACTGAAGCTTTCTTT. The rearrangement links TRBV5-6 to TRBJ1-1; D ambiguous. V was shortened by 0 bases and J by 1 base, with 16 bases between the two germline ends. The CDR3 loop spans 17 amino acids. Germline V gives CDR1 SGHDT, CDR2 YYEEEE.

The chain joins TRBV7-2 to TRBJ2-7; possibly TRBD2 for D (6 bases). The germline V and J ends were trimmed by 1 base and 7 bases, with 8 bases remaining between them. CDR3 length: 12 amino acids. Germline lookup yields CDR1 SGHTA and CDR2 FQGNSA. CDR3 region: CASSLDRGEQYF. CDR3 DNA: TGTGCCAGCAGCTTAGACCGGGGGGAGCAGTACTTC.

This chain links TRBV18 with TRBJ2-7, with D maybe TRBD2 (6 bases). The germline CDR1 and CDR2 sequences are KGHSH and LQKENI. Deletions cut 5 bases from V and 5 bases from J, with 10 bases between. This CDR3 spans 12 amino acids. The CDR3 region is CASSAGFHEQYF. As DNA, the CDR3 is TGTGCCAGCTCAGCGGGGTTCCACGAGCAGTACTTC.

The sample holds one count of this clone. This rearrangement joins TRBV5-1 to TRBJ2-3; D remains ambiguous. The CDR3 sequence is 12 residues long. The V gene's germline CDR1 is SGHRS and CDR2 YFSETQ. V lost 0 bases and J 7 bases, leaving 6 bases between the germline ends. The CDR3 sequence is CASSLGWNTQYF. In nucleotides, the CDR3 is TGCGCCAGCAGCTTGGGATGGAATACGCAGTATTTT.

This clone was found many times. This sample also contains other DNA sequences that code for the same CDR3. The J gene is TRBJ2-7, the V gene TRBV5-8; D is uncertain. Trimming left V 10 bases short and J 2 bases short, with 10 bases between. Germline assignment: CDR1 SGHTS and CDR2 YDEGEE. The CDR3 is 11 amino acids. The CDR3 DNA follows: TGTGCCGGCTCCTTCGCCTACGAGCAGTACTTC. Translated, it gives CAGSFAYEQYF.

This clone was seen only a few times. The chain is built from TRBV7-8 and TRBJ2-6, with no clear D. The CDR3 totals 14 residues. V was shortened by 5 bases and J by 4 bases, with 9 bases between the two germline ends. Germline loops: CDR1 SGHVS, CDR2 FQNEAQ. Here the CDR3 DNA reads TGTGCCAGCAGCCCTAACCCGGGGGCCAACGTCCTGACTTTC. Translating it yields CASSPNPGANVLTF.

CDR3 region: CASSLGHPNYGYTF. The CDR3 coding sequence is TGTGCCAGCAGCTTAGGACACCCTAACTATGGCTACACCTTC. The chain combines TRBV11-2 with TRBJ1-2; D gene uncertain. V was cut by 1 base and J by 0 bases, with 6 bases left in between. Germline CDR1 is SGHAT and CDR2 is FQNNGV. The CDR3 is 14 amino acids.

The chain has TRBV29-1 and TRBJ2-7, with D perhaps given as TRBD1 or TRBD2 (5 bases each). Per germline, CDR1 SQVTM and CDR2 ANQGSEA. The V and J ends lost 6 bases and 3 bases respectively, with 15 bases between them. The CDR3 loop spans 13 amino acids. CDR3 loop: CSVRDGADYEQYF. As DNA, the CDR3 is TGCAGCGTCCGGGATGGGGCAGACTACGAGCAGTACTTC.

The J gene is TRBJ2-1, the V gene TRBV5-1; 11 bases match TRBD2. Germline V gene sequence: CDR1 SGHRS, CDR2 YFSETQ. The CDR3 covers 16 residues. The junction had 9 bases not matched to a gene; V was cut back by 4 bases and J by 6 bases. The CDR3 is CASSLPTSGETNEQFF. DNA of the CDR3: TGCGCCAGCAGCCTTCCGACTAGCGGGGAGACCAATGAGCAGTTCTTC.

This clone was seen just once. The conserved phenylalanine or tryptophan is not found at the CDR3 terminus, so this likely reflects a read error. The chain employs TRBV30 and TRBJ2-2; possibly TRBD1 for D (5 bases). The V end lost 1 base, the J end lost 3 bases, and 12 bases lay between the germline ends. Germline V gene lookup returns CDR1 GTSNPN and CDR2 SVGIG (reference sequence). The CDR3 length is 15 residues. DNA of the CDR3: TGTGCCTGGAGTGACCCAGGCAGGGACACCGGGGAGCTGTTTTCT. It specifies CAWSDPGRDTGELFS.

The V and J genes are TRBV7-6 and TRBJ1-4; D is possibly TRBD1 (5 bases). Germline assignment: CDR1 SGHVS and CDR2 FNYEAQ. The V end was cut by 0 bases, the J end by 8 bases, with 10 bases between. The CDR3 covers 14 residues. The DNA of the CDR3 is TGTGCCAGCAGCTTAGCGGGGCTCCAGGAAAAACTGTTTTTT. The encoded protein is CASSLAGLQEKLFF.

This rearrangement joins TRBV28 to TRBJ2-7; D may be TRBD1 (5 bases). Germline CDR1 is MDHEN and CDR2 is SYDVKM. V was shortened by 5 bases and J by 5 bases, with 13 bases between the two germline ends. The CDR3 runs to 13 residues. CDR3 bases: TGTGCCAGCAGTAGTGTAGGGGTTGACGAGCAGTACTTC. Translating gives CASSSVGVDEQYF.

This chain links TRBV6-6 with TRBJ1-5, with TRBD1 matching over 9 bases. Germline V gives CDR1 MNHNY, CDR2 SVGAGI (reference sequence). This CDR3 contains 15 residues. Germline trimming cut 7 bases from V and 3 bases from J; bases unmatched to any gene: 7. The CDR3 here is CASTRDREDNQPQHF. In DNA form, the CDR3 reads TGTGCCAGCACCAGGGACAGGGAGGACAATCAGCCCCAGCATTTT.

The chain links TRBV19 to TRBJ2-2, with D unresolved. Trimming shortened V by 5 bases and J by 6 bases, and 10 bases separated the two germline ends. There are 13 residues in the CDR3. Per germline, CDR1 LNHDA and CDR2 SQIVND (reference sequence). CDR3 DNA sequence: TGTGCCAGTAGTCAAGCAGGCGCCGGGGAGCTGTTTTTT. Translated, it gives CASSQAGAGELFF.

Of note for this clone: Other nucleotide sequences in the sample specify the same CDR3. V gene TRBV7-2 combines with J gene TRBJ1-5, with D maybe TRBD1 (5 bases). Germline lookup yields CDR1 SGHTA and CDR2 FQGNSA. V shed 2 bases and J shed 4 bases, with 9 bases lying between them. This CDR3 has 14 residues. CDR3: CASSLRQGNQPQHF. The CDR3 nucleotides are TGTGCCAGCAGCTTAAGGCAGGGAAATCAGCCCCAGCATTTT.

CDR3 nucleotides: TGTGCCTGGAGTCCGAAACTCCCCGGCCGAGGGCAGGAGACCCAGTACTTC. Translation: CAWSPKLPGRGQETQYF. The V gene is TRBV30, the J gene TRBJ2-5, with a weak D call TRBD2 (5 bases). Trimming removed 2 bases at V and 5 bases at J, with 24 bases between. The CDR3 runs 17 residues. Germline V CDR1 and CDR2: GTSNPN, SVGIG (reference sequence).

The V gene is TRBV5-1, the J gene TRBJ1-1, with 10 positions matching TRBD1. The J segment lost 4 bases and the V segment lost 0 bases, leaving 6 bases of the junction unmatched. The length of the CDR3 is 16 residues. Germline loops: CDR1 SGHRS, CDR2 YFSETQ. CDR3 amino acids: CASSLVGDRGGTEAFF. The DNA of the CDR3 is TGCGCCAGCAGCTTGGTGGGGGACAGGGGTGGCACTGAAGCTTTCTTT. Together with reference TRBV5-1 and TRBJ1-1, the CDR3 gives the full variable domain: KAGVTQTPRYLIKTRGQQVTLSCSPISGHRSVSWYQQTPGQGLQFLFEYFSETQRNKGNFPGRFSGRQFSNSRSEMNVSTLELGDSALYLCASSLVGDRGGTEAFFGQGTRLTVV.

To note about this clone: It differs at one base from a far larger clone, so likely a read error. Distinct nucleotide sequences in the sample also encode this CDR3. The rearrangement uses TRBV27 and TRBJ2-7; D perhaps matches TRBD2 (5 bases). There are 15 residues in the CDR3. Between the trimmed V and J ends, which lost 6 bases and 2 bases, there was a span of 17 bases. Germline CDR1 reads MNHEY; CDR2 reads SMNVEV (reference sequence). CDR3 sequence reads: CASSTWERYTYEQYF. DNA for the CDR3: TGTGCCAGCAGCACCTGGGAGCGTTATACCTACGAGCAGTACTTC.

The rearrangement links TRBV7-9 to TRBJ2-5; TRBD2 agrees at 7 bases. With the DNA end fitting TRBJ2-7 better, the J assignment may be wrong. This CDR3 has 17 residues. Germline values: CDR1 SEHNR, CDR2 FQNEAQ (reference sequence). The CDR3 DNA is TGTGCCAGCAGCTTGGGTGGCGTCGGGGGGAACCCCTACGAGCAGTACTTC. Protein sequence: CASSLGGVGGNPYEQYF.

As regards this clone: A far more abundant clone sits one base away, making this likely a read error. This sample also contains other DNA sequences that code for the same CDR3. The rearrangement links TRBV6-1 to TRBJ2-7; D gene uncertain. Germline CDR1 is MNHNS and CDR2 is SASEGT. The CDR3 is 13 amino acids. Trimming pared 6 bases from V and 4 bases from J, leaving 13 bases between. The CDR3 loop reads CASSEKAAYEQYF. The CDR3 nucleotides read TGTGCCAGCAGCGAGAAGGCAGCATACGAGCAGTACTTC.

Of note for this clone: It differs at one base from a far larger clone, so likely a read error. The same CDR3 can be traced to other DNA sequences in this sample. This rearrangement joins TRBV27 to TRBJ2-7; 9 bases match TRBD2. Trimming took 6 bases from V and 2 from J; bases not matched to a gene: 5. Germline-derived CDR1 and CDR2 are MNHEY and SMNVEV (reference sequence). The CDR3 totals 14 residues. CDR3 bases: TGTGCCAGCAGACCCAGCGGGGGGACCTACGAGCAGTACTTC. Its protein product is CASRPSGGTYEQYF.

The gene calls are TRBV5-6 and TRBJ2-1; possible D gene TRBD1, 6 bases. Looked up from germline, CDR1 is SGHDT and CDR2 is YYEEEE. With 1 base removed from V and 5 bases from J, the gap between germline ends came to 13 bases. The CDR3 covers 15 residues. CDR3 DNA sequence: TGTGCCAGCAGCTTGCTCGGGCAGGGGAACAATGAGCAGTTCTTC. Residues: CASSLLGQGNNEQFF.

A few counts support this clone. The chain employs TRBV19 and TRBJ2-3, with D possibly matching TRBD2 (6 bases). This CDR3 contains 14 residues. V dropped 5 bases and J dropped 8 bases, with 17 bases sitting between them. Germline CDR1 is LNHDA and CDR2 is SQIVND (reference sequence). The CDR3 spells CASSPRLEWVTQYF. The CDR3, as DNA: TGTGCCAGTAGTCCACGACTAGAGTGGGTTACGCAGTATTTT.

CDR3 sequence (DNA): TGTGCCAGTAGCCCAAAGCGGGAAAGGACAGATACGCAGTATTTT. Protein sequence: CASSPKRERTDTQYF. The gene calls are TRBV19 and TRBJ2-3; 7 bases are a match to TRBD2. The CDR3 is 15 residues long. V trimming: 6 bases; J trimming: 3 bases; junction bases outside the gene matches: 9. CDR1 and CDR2 (germline): LNHDA, SQIVND (reference sequence). Full variable domain (missing parts from reference TRBV19 and TRBJ2-3): DGGITQSPKYLFRKEGQNVTLSCEQNLNHDAMYWYRQDPGQGLRLIYYSQIVNDFQKGDIAEGYSVSREKKESFPLTVTSAQKNPTAFYLCASSPKRERTDTQYFGPGTRLTVL.